This T cell receptor beta chain is from a study of T cells after yellow fever vaccination. Study outcomes and limitations: In post-booster samples, most primary-vaccination clones reappeared (around 95% CD4, 88% CD8). Contamination of FACS-sorted repertoires by abundant clonotypes from the bulk population could occur. The CD4 and CD8 compartments had a small share of their clonotypes in common.

Deletions cut 0 bases from V and 2 bases from J, with 13 bases between. The length of the CDR3 is 17 residues. Germline-derived CDR1 and CDR2 are MGHRA and YSYEKL. The sample holds many counts of this clonotype. The antigen is unknown. Template switching by 5'RACE produced TCR cDNA, adding a universal primer site and UMIs. TCRdb used MiXCR to reprocess the 5' RACE reads, holding one entry per CDR3 protein. Among some 100,000 distinct CDR3 sequences listed, roughly 6.8% were seen once. The chain has TRBV4-1 and TRBJ2-2; TRBD2 might be the D (5 bases). The sequence was obtained from a man between 18 and 29 years old who received the YFV17D yellow fever vaccine. Here the sequenced sample was CD4+ T cells sorted from PBMCs, taken about 49 days after the first yellow fever vaccination. CDR3: CASSQDPLVVNTGELFF. The DNA of the CDR3 is TGCGCCAGCAGCCAAGATCCACTAGTAGTTAACACCGGGGAGCTGTTTTTT.